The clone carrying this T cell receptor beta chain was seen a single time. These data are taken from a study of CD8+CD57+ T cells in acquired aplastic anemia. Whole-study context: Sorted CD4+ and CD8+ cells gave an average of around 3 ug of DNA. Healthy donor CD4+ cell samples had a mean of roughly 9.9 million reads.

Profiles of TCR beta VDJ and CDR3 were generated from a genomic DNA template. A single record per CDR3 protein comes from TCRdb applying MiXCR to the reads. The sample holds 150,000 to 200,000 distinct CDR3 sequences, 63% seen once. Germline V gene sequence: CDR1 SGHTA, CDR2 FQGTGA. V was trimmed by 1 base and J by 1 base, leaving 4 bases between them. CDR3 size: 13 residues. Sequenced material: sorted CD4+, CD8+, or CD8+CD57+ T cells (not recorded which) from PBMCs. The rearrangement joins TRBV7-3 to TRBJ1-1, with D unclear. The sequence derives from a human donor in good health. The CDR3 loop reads CASSLIPNTEAFF. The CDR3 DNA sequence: TGTGCCAGCAGCTTAATACCGAACACTGAAGCTTTCTTT.